The clone carrying this TCR beta chain was counted only a few times. Its antigen is still unknown. In making TCR cDNA, 5'RACE template switching added a universal primer site and UMIs to it. TCRdb recomputed calls from the 5' RACE reads with MiXCR, one row per CDR3 protein. The repertoire has just under 600,000 distinct CDR3 sequences, roughly 12% of them found once; the top ten carry about an eighth. This record comes from a study of T cells after yellow fever vaccination. Study-level results: Peak timing came faster in the weaker secondary response, day 5 versus 15. Post-booster reappearance was seen for most primary-vaccination clones (about 96% CD4, 85% to 90% CD8).

V shed 1 base and J shed 0 bases, with 9 bases lying between them. The CDR3 consists of 16 residues. Germline assignment: CDR1 SGHTA and CDR2 FQGNSA. The chain combines TRBV7-2 with TRBJ2-2, with D hard to call. The sequence was obtained from a man between 25 and 39 years old who received the YFV17D yellow fever vaccine. The input for sequencing was PBMCs, taken on the day of the yellow fever booster vaccination. The CDR3 DNA is TGTGCCAGCAGCTTAGAATGGGGTACGAACACCGGGGAGCTGTTTTTT. As protein: CASSLEWGTNTGELFF.